The text below deals with one TCR beta chain. Its antigen is not yet known. Base quality data are lacking; no much larger clone is found one base away. TCRbeta CDR3 regions were amplified from genomic DNA using the immunoSEQ Assay, a bias-controlled multiplex PCR. The study's own analysis went as follows. The number of nucleated cells in each sample was estimated by amplification of reference gene primers within the assay. To quantify the absolute abundance of each unique TCRbeta CDR3 rearrangement, sequence reads were collapsed and filtered. For each sample, productive Simpson clonality was calculated by taking the square root of Simpson's diversity index across productive rearrangements. Imported from immuneACCESS, the table was reduced by TCRdb to in-frame sequences with V and J called. These copies leave out some clones; in studies compared against another copy, an unresolved V gene accounts for under half, and the cause of the remainder is not known. Clone size and the V and J calls come from that table; the DNA yielded D and trimming. The sample includes tens of thousands of clones, with 75% to 90% observed a single time. The top ten constitute over 15% of the sample.

This record belongs to a study of blood T cell repertoires in COVID-19 (dated by TCRdb to the early 2020s). At the level of the whole study: Samples from collaborators originated in the United States, Italy and Spain and spanned both the acute and convalescent phases of COVID-19. The samples were drawn from two sources: the first 160 participants of the ongoing ImmuneRACE study, and fewer than 1,500 subjects contributed by 6 global collaborators. Where available, HLA class I and class II types were obtained from metadata supplied by the sample provider rather than from assay-based typing. The dataset comprised deeply sampled blood TCRbeta repertoires from subjects exposed to, actively infected with, or recovered from COVID-19. The material from the prospective study consisted of cDNA or gDNA derived from T cells, B-cell-depleted T cells, or PBMCs. A de-identified subject ID, COVID-19 status, age in years and sex were almost always included in the sample metadata. The repertoires were released in a freely available public database intended as a resource for research on the immune response to SARS-CoV-2. Summary of the overall study and its limitations: The quantity of clinical and demographic metadata differed by source and by participant and was supplied without curation.

One collaborating source in Seattle enrolled patients while the patients were actively infected and followed the patients over time throughout the course of disease. The collaborating institutions used their own protocols to collect whole blood in K2EDTA tubes. For TCRbeta analysis, collaborators shipped samples in one of three forms: frozen whole blood, isolated PBMCs, or DNA extracted from either of those sample types. As encoded in the germline V gene, CDR1 is ENHRY while CDR2 is SYGVKD. Trimming takes 4 bases from V and 3 bases from J, and the germline ends sit 11 bases apart. Its CDR3 holds 14 amino acids, cysteine through phenylalanine. The retained sequence is limited to the CDR3, 42 bases, with the frame set at the first base.

The rearrangement combines TRBV10-3 with TRBJ2-3; possibly the D gene is TRBD2, per 6 matching bases. Material for sequencing was peripheral blood. The clonotype originates from a woman aged 55-70 years with COVID-19, enrolled during active disease. The CDR3 has the sequence CAISVIRETDTQYF. The DNA reads as follows: TGTGCCATCAGTGTAATCCGGGAGACAGATACGCAGTATTTT.